This T cell receptor beta chain was recorded in a study of blood T cell repertoires in COVID-19. Study context: Samples representing acute and convalescent COVID-19 were sourced from the United States, Italy and Spain. PBMCs, B-cell-depleted T cells, or T cells were the source of the cDNA or gDNA that made up the material.

Per the study methods: Amplification from reference gene primers served as the basis for estimated nucleated cell counts. Profiling relied on immunoSEQ multiplex PCR, and the TCRdb table lists in-frame clones only, not all of them. The V and J calls and clone size are taken from that table; D and trimming were inferred from the DNA. The table has some 20,000 clones, about 88% seen once. This clone was detected once. Sequenced material: peripheral blood. The receptor was isolated from a man aged 70 or older with acute or convalescent COVID-19.

The CDR3 sequence is CASSHRLAGDPNEQFF. The DNA for the CDR3 is TGTGCCAGCAGCCATAGACTAGCGGGAGATCCCAATGAGCAGTTCTTC. V gene TRBV3-1 (or the pseudogene TRBV3-2) combines with J gene TRBJ2-1; 12 positions match TRBD2. The junction had 6 bases not matched to a gene; V was cut back by 3 bases and J by 6 bases. CDR3 length equals 16 residues. The germline V gene has CDR1 LGHDT and CDR2 YNNKEL (reference sequence).